This passage covers 14 T cell receptor beta chains from one sample sequenced in a study of OX40 agonist ivuxolimab in advanced cancers. Assay: immunoSEQ multiplex PCR; the TCRdb copy retains only in-frame clones and omits some. The data contain tens of thousands of clones, approximately 80% of them singletons. The specimen comprised CD4+ or CD8+ T cells sorted from blood, sampled in a trial of the OX40 agonist ivuxolimab. Source of these receptors: an adult with an advanced solid tumor such as melanoma, head and neck, liver or kidney cancer.

This clone was counted a few times. The rearrangement links TRBV5-1 to TRBJ1-2, with D possibly TRBD1 on 5 matching bases. This CDR3 region has 13 residues. From germline, CDR1 is SGHRS and CDR2 YFSETQ. V was shortened by 6 bases and J by 8 bases, with 17 bases between the two germline ends. CDR3 residues: CASIVGDRLGYTF. In DNA, the CDR3 is TGCGCCAGCATAGTGGGGGACCGGTTAGGCTACACCTTC. The full variable domain, in which reference TRBV5-1 and TRBJ1-2 provide the parts outside the CDR3, is KAGVTQTPRYLIKTRGQQVTLSCSPISGHRSVSWYQQTPGQGLQFLFEYFSETQRNKGNFPGRFSGRQFSNSRSEMNVSTLELGDSALYLCASIVGDRLGYTFGSGTRLTVV.

The table lists this clone with a few counts. This chain links TRBV2 with TRBJ1-5; maybe TRBD1 (5 bases). The V gene's germline CDR1 is SNHLY and CDR2 FYNNEI. The V end was cut by 6 bases, the J end by 7 bases, with 13 bases between. This CDR3 has 13 residues. Here the CDR3 reads CASSGPEGQPQHF. CDR3 in DNA: TGTGCCAGCAGCGGACCGGAGGGGCAGCCCCAGCATTTT.

The genes are TRBV7-6 and TRBJ2-7; TRBD1 or TRBD2 may be the D gene (5 bases each). Germline V CDR1 and CDR2: SGHVS, FNYEAQ. The CDR3 runs to 15 residues. With 5 bases removed from V and 4 bases from J, the gap between germline ends came to 18 bases. This chain's CDR3 is CASSPRTLRGYEQYF. In DNA, the CDR3 is TGTGCCAGCAGCCCAAGGACACTAAGAGGGTACGAGCAGTACTTC.

The chain has TRBV28 and TRBJ1-6, with 7 bases lining up with TRBD1. The germline gives CDR1 MDHEN, CDR2 SYDVKM. V trimming: 7 bases; J trimming: 10 bases; junction bases outside the gene matches: 7. This CDR3 has 13 residues. The CDR3 coding sequence is TGTGCCAGCATTGAGACAGGGACCTCACCCCTCCACTTT. This translates into CASIETGTSPLHF.

This clone has just one count. The V call is TRBV19, the J call TRBJ1-1, with D uncertain. The length of the CDR3 is 13 residues. Germline-derived CDR1 and CDR2 are LNHDA and SQIVND (reference sequence). The CDR3 is CATSARIDTEAFF. Written as DNA, the CDR3 is TGTGCAACTAGTGCGCGGATAGACACTGAAGCTTTCTTT.

The V and J genes are TRBV2 and TRBJ2-7; TRBD2 agrees at 13 bases. The CDR3 length is 16 residues. Germline CDR1 and CDR2: SNHLY and FYNNEI. Germline trimming cut 9 bases from V and 2 bases from J; bases unmatched to any gene: 10. Here the CDR3 reads CASGSPGLAGTYEQYF. CDR3 bases: TGTGCCAGTGGTTCCCCGGGACTAGCGGGAACCTACGAGCAGTACTTC.

The chain is built from TRBV29-1 and TRBJ2-2, with a weak D call TRBD1 (5 bases). Germline V CDR1 and CDR2: SQVTM, ANQGSEA. Between the trimmed V and J ends, which lost 4 bases and 7 bases, there was a span of 25 bases. The CDR3 runs 17 residues. CDR3 DNA: TGCAGCGTTGTCCCCTTTTTGGCAGGGCGTCTCGGCGGGGAGCTGTTTTTT. It translates to CSVVPFLAGRLGGELFF.

This chain connects TRBV2 to TRBJ1-1; D not certain. CDR1 and CDR2 from the germline V gene are SNHLY and FYNNEI. CDR3 length: 15 amino acids. Trimming took off 3 bases at V and 0 bases at J, with 11 bases between the two ends. CDR3 region: CASSDLGEMNTEAFF. CDR3 DNA sequence: TGTGCCAGCAGTGATCTCGGGGAAATGAACACTGAAGCTTTCTTT.

The chain couples TRBV5-1 to TRBJ1-6; D is unclear. Trimming took off 0 bases at V and 7 bases at J, with 14 bases between the two ends. The length of the CDR3 is 16 residues. Germline assignment: CDR1 SGHRS and CDR2 YFSETQ. This CDR3 is CASSLASSGLNSPLHF. The DNA of the CDR3 is TGCGCCAGCAGCTTGGCGAGTTCAGGCCTAAATTCACCCCTCCACTTT.

The V gene is TRBV28, the J gene TRBJ2-3, with 14 positions matching TRBD2. The V segment lost 4 bases and the J segment 1 base; nucleotides outside the gene matches: 1. The CDR3 runs 16 residues. Per germline, CDR1 MDHEN and CDR2 SYDVKM. The CDR3, as DNA: TGTGCCAGCAGTTCGGGACTAGCGGGGGGCACAGATACGCAGTATTTT. Its protein is CASSSGLAGGTDTQYF. Drawing the rest from reference TRBV28 and TRBJ2-3, the complete variable domain is DVKVTQSSRYLVKRTGEKVFLECVQDMDHENMFWYRQDPGLGLRLIYFSYDVKMKEKGDIPEGYSVSREKKERFSLILESASTNQTSMYLCASSSGLAGGTDTQYFGPGTRLTVL.

The chain combines TRBV5-3 with TRBJ1-6; D might be TRBD1 (5 bases). TRBV5-3 is an open reading frame whose function is uncertain. V lost 1 base, J lost 9 bases, and 14 bases lay in between. The CDR3 consists of 15 residues. The CDR3 loop reads CARSLNVFQGSPLHF. CDR3 in DNA: TGTGCCAGAAGCTTGAACGTATTCCAGGGTTCACCCCTCCACTTT.

This clone was seen a handful of times. The rearrangement joins TRBV15 to TRBJ1-5; 9 positions agree with TRBD1. This CDR3 is 13 amino acids long. J gave up 6 bases and V 3 bases, and 0 bases lay outside the gene matches. The germline CDR1 and CDR2 sequences are LNHNV and YYDKDF (reference sequence). As DNA, the CDR3 is TGTGCCACCAGCAGGGACAGGGGTCAGCCCCAGCATTTT. It codes for CATSRDRGQPQHF.

Judged by abundance, this clone is large. The J gene is TRBJ2-7, the V gene TRBV6-5; 8 nucleotides match TRBD1. Germline V CDR1 and CDR2: MNHEY, SVGAGI. The CDR3 contains 12 residues. V was clipped by 6 bases and J by 6 bases; unmatched bases: 4. The CDR3 nucleotides read TGTGCCAGCAGCCGGACAGGGTCCGAGCAGTACTTC. As protein: CASSRTGSEQYF.

The gene calls are TRBV7-3 and TRBJ1-1; perhaps TRBD1 as D (5 bases). Trimming left V 3 bases short and J 2 bases short, with 7 bases between. Germline-derived CDR1 and CDR2 are SGHTA and FQGTGA. The CDR3 loop spans 13 amino acids. The CDR3 DNA reads as TGTGCCAGCAGCTTGAGGGGAAACACTGAAGCTTTCTTT. Its protein product is CASSLRGNTEAFF.